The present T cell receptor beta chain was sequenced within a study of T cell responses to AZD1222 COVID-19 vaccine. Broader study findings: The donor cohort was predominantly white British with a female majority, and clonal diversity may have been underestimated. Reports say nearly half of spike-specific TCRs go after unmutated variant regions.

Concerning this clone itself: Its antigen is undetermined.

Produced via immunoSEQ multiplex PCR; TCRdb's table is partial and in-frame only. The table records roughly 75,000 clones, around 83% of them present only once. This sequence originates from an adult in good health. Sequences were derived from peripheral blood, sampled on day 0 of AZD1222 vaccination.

The CDR3 loop reads CASSRDRGLGYEQYF. The CDR3 region has the DNA TGTGCCAGCAGCCGAGATAGGGGGCTTGGCTACGAGCAGTACTTC. The gene calls are TRBV6-5 and TRBJ2-7, with 7 bases lining up with TRBD1. The CDR3 length is 15 residues. Looked up from germline, CDR1 is MNHEY and CDR2 is SVGAGI. With 6 bases clipped from V and 3 bases from J, the junction kept 11 bases outside the gene matches.